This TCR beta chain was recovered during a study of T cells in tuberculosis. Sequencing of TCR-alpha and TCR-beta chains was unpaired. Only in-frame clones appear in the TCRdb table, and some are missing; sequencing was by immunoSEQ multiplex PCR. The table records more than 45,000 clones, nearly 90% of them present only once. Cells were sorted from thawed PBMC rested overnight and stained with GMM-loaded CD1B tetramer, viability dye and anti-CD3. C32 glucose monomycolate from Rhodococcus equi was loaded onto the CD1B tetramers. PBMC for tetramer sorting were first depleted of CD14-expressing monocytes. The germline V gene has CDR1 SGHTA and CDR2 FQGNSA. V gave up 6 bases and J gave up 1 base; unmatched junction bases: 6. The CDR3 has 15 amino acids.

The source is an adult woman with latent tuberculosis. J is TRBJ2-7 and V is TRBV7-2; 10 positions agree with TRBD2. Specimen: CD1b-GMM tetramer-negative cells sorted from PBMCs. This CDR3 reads CASSRTSGASYEQYF. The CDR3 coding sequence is TGTGCCAGCAGTCGTACTAGCGGGGCATCCTACGAGCAGTACTTC.